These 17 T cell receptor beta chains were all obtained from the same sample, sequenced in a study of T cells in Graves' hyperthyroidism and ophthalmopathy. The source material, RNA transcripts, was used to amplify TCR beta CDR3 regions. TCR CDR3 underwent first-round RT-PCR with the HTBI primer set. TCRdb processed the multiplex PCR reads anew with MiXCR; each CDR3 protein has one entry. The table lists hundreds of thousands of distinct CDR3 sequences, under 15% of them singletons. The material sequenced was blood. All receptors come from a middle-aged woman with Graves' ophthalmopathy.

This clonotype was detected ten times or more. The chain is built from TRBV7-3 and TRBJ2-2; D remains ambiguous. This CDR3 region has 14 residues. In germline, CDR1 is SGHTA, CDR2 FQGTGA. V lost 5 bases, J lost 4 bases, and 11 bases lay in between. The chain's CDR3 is CASSLPSGTGELFF. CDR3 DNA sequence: TGTGCCAGCAGCCTCCCTTCGGGCACCGGGGAGCTGTTTTTT.

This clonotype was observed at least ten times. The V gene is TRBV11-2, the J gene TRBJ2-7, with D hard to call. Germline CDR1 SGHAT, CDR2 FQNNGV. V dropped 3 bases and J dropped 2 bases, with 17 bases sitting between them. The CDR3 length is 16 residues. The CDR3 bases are TGTGCCAGCAGCTTCGACACGGGTAGTTTAGCCTACGAGCAGTACTTC. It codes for CASSFDTGSLAYEQYF.

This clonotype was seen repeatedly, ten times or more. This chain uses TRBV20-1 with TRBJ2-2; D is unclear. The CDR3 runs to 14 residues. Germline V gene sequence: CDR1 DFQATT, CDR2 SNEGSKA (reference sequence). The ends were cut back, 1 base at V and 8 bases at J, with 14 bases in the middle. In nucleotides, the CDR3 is TGCAGTGCTAGAGGAAATAGTGGAAGAGGGGAGCTGTTTTTT. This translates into CSARGNSGRGELFF.

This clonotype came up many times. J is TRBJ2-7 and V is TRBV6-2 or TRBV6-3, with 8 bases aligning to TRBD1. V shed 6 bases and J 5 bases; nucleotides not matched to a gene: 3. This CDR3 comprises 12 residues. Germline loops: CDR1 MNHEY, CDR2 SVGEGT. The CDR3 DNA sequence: TGTGCCAGCAGGGACAGGGTCCACGAGCAGTACTTC. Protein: CASRDRVHEQYF.

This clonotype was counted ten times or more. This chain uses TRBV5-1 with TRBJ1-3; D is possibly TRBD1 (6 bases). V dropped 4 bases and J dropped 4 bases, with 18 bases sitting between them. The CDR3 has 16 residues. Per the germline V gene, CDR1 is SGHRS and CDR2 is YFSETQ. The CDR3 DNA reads TGCGCCAGCAGCCGTTTCGACTCAGGGGCAGGAAACACCATATATTTT. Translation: CASSRFDSGAGNTIYF.

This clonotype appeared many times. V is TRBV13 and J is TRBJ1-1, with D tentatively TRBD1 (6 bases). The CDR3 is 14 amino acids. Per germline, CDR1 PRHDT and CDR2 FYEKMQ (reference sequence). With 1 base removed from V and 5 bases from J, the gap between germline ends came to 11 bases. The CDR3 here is CASSLVQGVTEAFF. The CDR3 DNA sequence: TGTGCCAGCAGCTTAGTACAGGGTGTAACTGAAGCTTTCTTT.

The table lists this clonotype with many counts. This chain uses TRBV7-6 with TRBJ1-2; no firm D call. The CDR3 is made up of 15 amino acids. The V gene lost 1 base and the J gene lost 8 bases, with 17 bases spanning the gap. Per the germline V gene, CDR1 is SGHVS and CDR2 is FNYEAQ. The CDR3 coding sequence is TGTGCCAGCAGCTTAGACTCCAGCGGTGGTGAAGGCTACACCTTC. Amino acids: CASSLDSSGGEGYTF.

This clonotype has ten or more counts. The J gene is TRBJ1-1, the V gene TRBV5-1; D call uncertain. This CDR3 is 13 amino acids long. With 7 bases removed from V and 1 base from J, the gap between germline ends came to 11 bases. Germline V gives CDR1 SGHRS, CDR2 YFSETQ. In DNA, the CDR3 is TGCGCCAGCGGGGATCGACAGAACACTGAAGCTTTCTTT. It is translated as CASGDRQNTEAFF.

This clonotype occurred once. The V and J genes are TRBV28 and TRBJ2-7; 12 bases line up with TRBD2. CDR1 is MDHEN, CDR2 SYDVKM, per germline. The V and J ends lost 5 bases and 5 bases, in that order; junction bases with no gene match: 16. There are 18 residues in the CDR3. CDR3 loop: CASSNPRRASGRADEQYF. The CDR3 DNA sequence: TGTGCCAGCAGTAACCCCCGAAGGGCTAGCGGGAGGGCCGACGAGCAGTACTTC.

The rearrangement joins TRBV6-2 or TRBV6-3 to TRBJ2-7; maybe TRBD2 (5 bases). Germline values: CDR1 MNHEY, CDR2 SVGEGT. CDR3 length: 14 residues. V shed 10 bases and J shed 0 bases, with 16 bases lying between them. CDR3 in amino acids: CATEGRVDSYEQYF. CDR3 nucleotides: TGTGCCACCGAGGGCCGTGTTGACTCCTACGAGCAGTACTTC.

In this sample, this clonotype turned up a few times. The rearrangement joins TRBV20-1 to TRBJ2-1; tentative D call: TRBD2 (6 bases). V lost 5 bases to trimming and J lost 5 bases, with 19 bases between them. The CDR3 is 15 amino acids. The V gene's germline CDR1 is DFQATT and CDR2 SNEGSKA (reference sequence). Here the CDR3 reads CSAGPLGGLNNEQFF. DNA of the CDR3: TGCAGTGCTGGGCCTCTGGGGGGACTTAACAATGAGCAGTTCTTC.

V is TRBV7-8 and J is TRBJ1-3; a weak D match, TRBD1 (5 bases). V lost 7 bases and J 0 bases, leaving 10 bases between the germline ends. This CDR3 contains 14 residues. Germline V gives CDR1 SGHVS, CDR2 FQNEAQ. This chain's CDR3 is CASNRGGSGNTIYF. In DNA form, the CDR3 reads TGTGCCAGCAACCGGGGGGGCTCTGGAAACACCATATATTTT.

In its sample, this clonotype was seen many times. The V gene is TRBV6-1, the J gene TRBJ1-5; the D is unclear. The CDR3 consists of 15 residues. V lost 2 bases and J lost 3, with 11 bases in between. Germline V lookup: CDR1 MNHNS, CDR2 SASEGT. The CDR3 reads CASSELKGTNQPQHF. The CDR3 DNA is TGTGCCAGCAGTGAATTAAAGGGAACCAATCAGCCCCAGCATTTT.

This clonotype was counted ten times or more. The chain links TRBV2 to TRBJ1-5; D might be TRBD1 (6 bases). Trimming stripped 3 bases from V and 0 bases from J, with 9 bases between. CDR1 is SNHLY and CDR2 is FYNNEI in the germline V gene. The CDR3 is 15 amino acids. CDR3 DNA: TGTGCCAGCAGTGAGGGACAAGTTAGCAATCAGCCCCAGCATTTT. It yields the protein CASSEGQVSNQPQHF.

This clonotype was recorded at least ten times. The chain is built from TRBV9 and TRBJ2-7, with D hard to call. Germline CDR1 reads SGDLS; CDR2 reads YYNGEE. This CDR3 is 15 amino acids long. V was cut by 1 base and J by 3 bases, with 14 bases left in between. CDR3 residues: CASSVSSHPLYEQYF. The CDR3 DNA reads TGTGCCAGCAGCGTAAGCTCTCACCCTCTCTACGAGCAGTACTTC.

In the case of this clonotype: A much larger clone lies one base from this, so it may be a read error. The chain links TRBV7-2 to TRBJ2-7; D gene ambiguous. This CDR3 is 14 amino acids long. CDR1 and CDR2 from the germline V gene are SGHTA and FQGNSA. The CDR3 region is CATSFHEVLDEQYF. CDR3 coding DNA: TGTGCCACCAGCTTTCACGAGGTTTTGGACGAGCAGTACTTC.

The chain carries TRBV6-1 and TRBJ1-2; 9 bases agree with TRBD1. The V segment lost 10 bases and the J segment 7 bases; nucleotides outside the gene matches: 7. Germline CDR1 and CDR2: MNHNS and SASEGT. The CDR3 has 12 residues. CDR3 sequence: CAISTGGLGYTF. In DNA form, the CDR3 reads TGTGCCATTTCAACAGGGGGCCTTGGCTACACCTTC.